This entry describes one T cell receptor beta chain. Using immunoSEQ multiplex PCR, the repertoire was profiled, and TCRdb retains in-frame clones only, with some absent. The profile shows 230,000 or so clones, around 94% of them singletons. There are 13 residues in the CDR3. Germline V gives CDR1 MNHEY, CDR2 SVGAGI. Trimming removed 7 bases from V and 7 bases from J; junction bases left unmatched: 9. The data stem from a study of control samples from healthy donors and cancer patients. This receptor was identified in a man between 50 and 59 years old in good health. The sequenced sample was blood. This rearrangement joins TRBV6-5 to TRBJ2-5; 7 bases are a match to TRBD1. The CDR3 DNA reads as TGTGCCAGCAAAAAAGGACAGGCCCCGACCCAGTACTTC. Amino acid sequence: CASKKGQAPTQYF.